This entry lists 21 T cell receptor beta chains sequenced from one sample in a study of cytomegalovirus exposure and HLA in healthy donors. PCR amplification relied on 60 Vbeta primers (plus 13 Jbeta primers). Data came from immunoSEQ multiplex PCR; TCRdb stores just in-frame clones and leaves some out. The sample gives some 120,000 clones, about 60% of which show up once; 2% to 2.5% is in the top ten. The specimen was PBMCs. These receptor sequences come from a woman aged 25 to 39 in good health and CMV-seronegative.

The count of this clone is one. The genes are TRBV7-6 and TRBJ1-3; 8 bases agree with TRBD1. The germline V gene has CDR1 SGHVS and CDR2 FNYEAQ. Germline trimming cut 5 bases from V and 0 bases from J; bases unmatched to any gene: 3. The CDR3 covers 15 residues. CDR3 DNA sequence: TGTGCCAGCAGCGCCGGGACAGGCTCTGGAAACACCATATATTTT. It yields the protein CASSAGTGSGNTIYF.

Only a few counts were recorded for this clone. This sequence joins TRBV14 and TRBJ1-4, with a weak D call TRBD1 (6 bases). V was shortened by 4 bases and J by 0 bases, with 18 bases between the two germline ends. The V gene's germline CDR1 is SGHDN and CDR2 FVKESK. The CDR3 is made up of 18 amino acids. CDR3: CASSPSWGQDSTNEKLFF. The CDR3 DNA follows: TGTGCCAGCAGCCCTTCCTGGGGGCAGGATTCAACTAATGAAAAACTGTTTTTT.

This chain connects TRBV2 to TRBJ2-5; 8 nucleotides line up with TRBD1. There are 16 residues in the CDR3. V trimming: 5 bases; J trimming: 0 bases; junction bases outside the gene matches: 8. Germline V gene sequence: CDR1 SNHLY, CDR2 FYNNEI. The CDR3 sequence: CASSPGDRRNQETQYF. In nucleotides, the CDR3 is TGTGCCAGCAGTCCTGGGGACAGGAGAAACCAAGAGACCCAGTACTTC.

The J gene is TRBJ1-6, the V gene TRBV5-1; TRBD1 matches at 8 bases. The CDR3 totals 16 residues. V dropped 3 bases and J dropped 9; count of bases not matched to a gene: 11. Germline V gene data show CDR1 as SGHRS and CDR2 as YFSETQ. CDR3 residues: CASSSNRQGAGSPLHF. As DNA, the CDR3 is TGCGCCAGCAGCTCGAACCGCCAGGGGGCCGGTTCACCCCTCCACTTT.

This clone was detected only a few times. As DNA, the CDR3 is TGTGCCAGCAGCTACACCGGGGAGCTGTTTTTT. Encoded protein: CASSYTGELFF. V and J are TRBV28 and TRBJ2-2, with D unresolved. The CDR3 is 11 amino acids. Germline CDR1 MDHEN, CDR2 SYDVKM. V was pared by 6 bases and J by 3 bases, with 2 bases between. The variable domain in full, completed from reference TRBV28 and TRBJ2-2, reads DVKVTQSSRYLVKRTGEKVFLECVQDMDHENMFWYRQDPGLGLRLIYFSYDVKMKEKGDIPEGYSVSREKKERFSLILESASTNQTSMYLCASSYTGELFFGEGSRLTVL.

The chain carries TRBV5-1 and TRBJ2-1; 10 bases agree with TRBD2. CDR1 is SGHRS and CDR2 is YFSETQ in the germline V gene. J was trimmed by 8 bases and V by 1 base; bases with no gene match: 3. The CDR3 loop spans 14 amino acids. CDR3 sequence (DNA): TGCGCCAGCAGCTTGCCTAGCGGGAGTCATGAGCAGTTCTTC. This codes for CASSLPSGSHEQFF. Full variable domain (rest looked up from reference TRBV5-1 and TRBJ2-1): KAGVTQTPRYLIKTRGQQVTLSCSPISGHRSVSWYQQTPGQGLQFLFEYFSETQRNKGNFPGRFSGRQFSNSRSEMNVSTLELGDSALYLCASSLPSGSHEQFFGPGTRLTVL.

V gene TRBV5-1 combines with J gene TRBJ1-1; 9 bases agree with TRBD1. The CDR3 extends over 14 amino acids. Germline-derived CDR1 and CDR2 are SGHRS and YFSETQ. J gave up 5 bases and V 0 bases, and 2 bases lay outside the gene matches. The CDR3 DNA sequence: TGCGCCAGCAGCTTGGACAGGGGGCGTACTGAAGCTTTCTTT. This gives the protein CASSLDRGRTEAFF.

The chain employs TRBV7-9 and TRBJ1-1; D perhaps matches TRBD1 (6 bases). The CDR3 runs 15 residues. V gave up 4 bases and J gave up 8 bases, with 20 bases separating them. Germline V gives CDR1 SEHNR, CDR2 FQNEAQ (reference sequence). DNA of the CDR3: TGTGCCAGCAGCTCCTACAACAGGGATGCTACCGAAGCTTTCTTT. Translated, it gives CASSSYNRDATEAFF.

This chain connects TRBV10-3 to TRBJ2-1; TRBD1 aligns across 8 bases. This CDR3 contains 14 residues. The germline V gene has CDR1 ENHRY and CDR2 SYGVKD. Trimming took 10 bases from V and 8 from J; bases not matched to a gene: 13. The DNA for the CDR3 is TGTGCCACTCAAAGACAGGGGAATAGTGATGAGCAGTTCTTC. It codes for CATQRQGNSDEQFF.

This chain joins TRBV11-2 and TRBJ2-7; 8 nucleotides agree with TRBD1. Germline values: CDR1 SGHAT, CDR2 FQNNGV. CDR3 length: 16 residues. With V trimmed by 5 bases and J by 3 bases, 12 bases remained unmatched. For the CDR3, the DNA is TGTGCCAGCAGCCCCGGGACAGGACACCGAATCTACGAGCAGTACTTC. Translating gives CASSPGTGHRIYEQYF.

The rearrangement links TRBV7-2 to TRBJ2-7, with D tentatively TRBD2 (5 bases). V lost 0 bases and J 6 bases, leaving 9 bases between the germline ends. Germline V gene lookup returns CDR1 SGHTA and CDR2 FQGNSA. This CDR3 is 13 amino acids long. CDR3 region: CASSLATGIEQYF. The CDR3, as DNA: TGTGCCAGCAGCTTAGCGACGGGGATCGAGCAGTACTTC.

This clone occurred a few times. This chain connects TRBV28 to TRBJ1-5; 7 nucleotides line up with TRBD1. Germline CDR1 MDHEN, CDR2 SYDVKM. The CDR3 is made up of 13 amino acids. Unmatched junction bases numbered 6, after V lost 6 bases and J lost 7 bases. The CDR3 sequence is CASRRQGRQPQHF. CDR3 nucleotide sequence: TGTGCCAGCAGACGACAGGGAAGGCAGCCCCAGCATTTT.

The chain is built from TRBV30 and TRBJ2-7, with D hard to call. Trimming stripped 1 base from V and 0 bases from J, with 16 bases between. This CDR3 spans 16 amino acids. The germline gives CDR1 GTSNPN, CDR2 SVGIG (reference sequence). The CDR3 sequence is CAWSEKWSRSSYEQYF. In DNA form, the CDR3 reads TGTGCCTGGAGTGAGAAGTGGAGCCGAAGCTCCTACGAGCAGTACTTC.

This clone was seen once. J is TRBJ1-1 and V is TRBV6-6; 10 nucleotides agree with TRBD1. The CDR3 has 14 amino acids. CDR1 MNHNY and CDR2 SVGAGI come from the germline V gene (reference sequence). V trimming: 4 bases; J trimming: 3 bases; junction bases outside the gene matches: 2. The CDR3 loop is CASSLGQGHTEAFF. The DNA for the CDR3 is TGTGCCAGCAGTTTGGGACAGGGGCACACTGAAGCTTTCTTT.

V is TRBV11-2 and J is TRBJ1-5; D possibly corresponds to TRBD1 (5 bases). Trimming shortened V by 0 bases and J by 7 bases, and 10 bases separated the two germline ends. Germline CDR1 SGHAT, CDR2 FQNNGV. The CDR3 consists of 14 residues. CDR3 loop: CASSLDRVRQPQHF. CDR3 bases: TGTGCCAGCAGCTTAGACAGGGTTAGACAGCCCCAGCATTTT.

J is TRBJ2-7 and V is TRBV11-1; maybe TRBD2 (6 bases). Per germline, CDR1 SGHAT and CDR2 FQDESV (reference sequence). The CDR3 is 14 residues long. With 2 bases removed from V and 2 bases from J, the gap between germline ends came to 10 bases. CDR3 sequence reads: CASSLSGPTYEQYF. CDR3 DNA: TGTGCCAGCAGCTTAAGCGGGCCTACCTACGAGCAGTACTTC.

The rearrangement uses TRBV7-2 and TRBJ1-5; weak D call: TRBD1 (6 bases). CDR3 length equals 13 residues. The germline V gene encodes CDR1 SGHTA and CDR2 FQGNSA. The V end was cut by 5 bases, the J end by 6 bases, with 11 bases between. The CDR3 protein is CASSLKQGQPQHF. CDR3 coding DNA: TGTGCCAGCAGCCTAAAACAGGGTCAGCCCCAGCATTTT.

The chain uses TRBV19 and TRBJ1-1; D ambiguous. Germline CDR1 LNHDA, CDR2 SQIVND (reference sequence). There are 13 residues in the CDR3. V lost 6 bases, J lost 3 bases, and 11 bases lay in between. The CDR3 spells CASSQTRDTEAFF. The CDR3 DNA sequence: TGTGCCAGTAGCCAGACGCGGGACACTGAAGCTTTCTTT.

This chain uses TRBV4-3 with TRBJ2-3, with a weak D call TRBD2 (6 bases). Deletions cut 1 base from V and 1 base from J, with 15 bases between. This CDR3 has 17 amino acids. Germline V lookup: CDR1 LGHNA, CDR2 YSLEER. Written as DNA, the CDR3 is TGCGCCAGCAGCCAAGTCGCTCGGGGGTCAGGCACAGATACGCAGTATTTT. The encoded protein is CASSQVARGSGTDTQYF.

The chain combines TRBV5-1 with TRBJ1-3; D possibly corresponds to TRBD1 (5 bases). Germline V lookup: CDR1 SGHRS, CDR2 YFSETQ. Trimming removed 0 bases at V and 2 bases at J, with 9 bases between. This CDR3 comprises 15 residues. The CDR3 protein is CASSLEWTPGNTIYF. The CDR3 DNA follows: TGCGCCAGCAGCTTGGAGTGGACACCTGGAAACACCATATATTTT.

V is TRBV19 and J is TRBJ1-5; TRBD1 matches at 10 bases. The J segment lost 0 bases and the V segment lost 5 bases, leaving 13 bases of the junction unmatched. There are 19 residues in the CDR3. CDR1 is LNHDA, CDR2 SQIVND, per germline (reference sequence). CDR3 residues: CASSVGQGEPPYSNQPQHF. The CDR3 bases are TGTGCCAGTAGTGTAGGACAGGGGGAACCTCCGTATAGCAATCAGCCCCAGCATTTT.